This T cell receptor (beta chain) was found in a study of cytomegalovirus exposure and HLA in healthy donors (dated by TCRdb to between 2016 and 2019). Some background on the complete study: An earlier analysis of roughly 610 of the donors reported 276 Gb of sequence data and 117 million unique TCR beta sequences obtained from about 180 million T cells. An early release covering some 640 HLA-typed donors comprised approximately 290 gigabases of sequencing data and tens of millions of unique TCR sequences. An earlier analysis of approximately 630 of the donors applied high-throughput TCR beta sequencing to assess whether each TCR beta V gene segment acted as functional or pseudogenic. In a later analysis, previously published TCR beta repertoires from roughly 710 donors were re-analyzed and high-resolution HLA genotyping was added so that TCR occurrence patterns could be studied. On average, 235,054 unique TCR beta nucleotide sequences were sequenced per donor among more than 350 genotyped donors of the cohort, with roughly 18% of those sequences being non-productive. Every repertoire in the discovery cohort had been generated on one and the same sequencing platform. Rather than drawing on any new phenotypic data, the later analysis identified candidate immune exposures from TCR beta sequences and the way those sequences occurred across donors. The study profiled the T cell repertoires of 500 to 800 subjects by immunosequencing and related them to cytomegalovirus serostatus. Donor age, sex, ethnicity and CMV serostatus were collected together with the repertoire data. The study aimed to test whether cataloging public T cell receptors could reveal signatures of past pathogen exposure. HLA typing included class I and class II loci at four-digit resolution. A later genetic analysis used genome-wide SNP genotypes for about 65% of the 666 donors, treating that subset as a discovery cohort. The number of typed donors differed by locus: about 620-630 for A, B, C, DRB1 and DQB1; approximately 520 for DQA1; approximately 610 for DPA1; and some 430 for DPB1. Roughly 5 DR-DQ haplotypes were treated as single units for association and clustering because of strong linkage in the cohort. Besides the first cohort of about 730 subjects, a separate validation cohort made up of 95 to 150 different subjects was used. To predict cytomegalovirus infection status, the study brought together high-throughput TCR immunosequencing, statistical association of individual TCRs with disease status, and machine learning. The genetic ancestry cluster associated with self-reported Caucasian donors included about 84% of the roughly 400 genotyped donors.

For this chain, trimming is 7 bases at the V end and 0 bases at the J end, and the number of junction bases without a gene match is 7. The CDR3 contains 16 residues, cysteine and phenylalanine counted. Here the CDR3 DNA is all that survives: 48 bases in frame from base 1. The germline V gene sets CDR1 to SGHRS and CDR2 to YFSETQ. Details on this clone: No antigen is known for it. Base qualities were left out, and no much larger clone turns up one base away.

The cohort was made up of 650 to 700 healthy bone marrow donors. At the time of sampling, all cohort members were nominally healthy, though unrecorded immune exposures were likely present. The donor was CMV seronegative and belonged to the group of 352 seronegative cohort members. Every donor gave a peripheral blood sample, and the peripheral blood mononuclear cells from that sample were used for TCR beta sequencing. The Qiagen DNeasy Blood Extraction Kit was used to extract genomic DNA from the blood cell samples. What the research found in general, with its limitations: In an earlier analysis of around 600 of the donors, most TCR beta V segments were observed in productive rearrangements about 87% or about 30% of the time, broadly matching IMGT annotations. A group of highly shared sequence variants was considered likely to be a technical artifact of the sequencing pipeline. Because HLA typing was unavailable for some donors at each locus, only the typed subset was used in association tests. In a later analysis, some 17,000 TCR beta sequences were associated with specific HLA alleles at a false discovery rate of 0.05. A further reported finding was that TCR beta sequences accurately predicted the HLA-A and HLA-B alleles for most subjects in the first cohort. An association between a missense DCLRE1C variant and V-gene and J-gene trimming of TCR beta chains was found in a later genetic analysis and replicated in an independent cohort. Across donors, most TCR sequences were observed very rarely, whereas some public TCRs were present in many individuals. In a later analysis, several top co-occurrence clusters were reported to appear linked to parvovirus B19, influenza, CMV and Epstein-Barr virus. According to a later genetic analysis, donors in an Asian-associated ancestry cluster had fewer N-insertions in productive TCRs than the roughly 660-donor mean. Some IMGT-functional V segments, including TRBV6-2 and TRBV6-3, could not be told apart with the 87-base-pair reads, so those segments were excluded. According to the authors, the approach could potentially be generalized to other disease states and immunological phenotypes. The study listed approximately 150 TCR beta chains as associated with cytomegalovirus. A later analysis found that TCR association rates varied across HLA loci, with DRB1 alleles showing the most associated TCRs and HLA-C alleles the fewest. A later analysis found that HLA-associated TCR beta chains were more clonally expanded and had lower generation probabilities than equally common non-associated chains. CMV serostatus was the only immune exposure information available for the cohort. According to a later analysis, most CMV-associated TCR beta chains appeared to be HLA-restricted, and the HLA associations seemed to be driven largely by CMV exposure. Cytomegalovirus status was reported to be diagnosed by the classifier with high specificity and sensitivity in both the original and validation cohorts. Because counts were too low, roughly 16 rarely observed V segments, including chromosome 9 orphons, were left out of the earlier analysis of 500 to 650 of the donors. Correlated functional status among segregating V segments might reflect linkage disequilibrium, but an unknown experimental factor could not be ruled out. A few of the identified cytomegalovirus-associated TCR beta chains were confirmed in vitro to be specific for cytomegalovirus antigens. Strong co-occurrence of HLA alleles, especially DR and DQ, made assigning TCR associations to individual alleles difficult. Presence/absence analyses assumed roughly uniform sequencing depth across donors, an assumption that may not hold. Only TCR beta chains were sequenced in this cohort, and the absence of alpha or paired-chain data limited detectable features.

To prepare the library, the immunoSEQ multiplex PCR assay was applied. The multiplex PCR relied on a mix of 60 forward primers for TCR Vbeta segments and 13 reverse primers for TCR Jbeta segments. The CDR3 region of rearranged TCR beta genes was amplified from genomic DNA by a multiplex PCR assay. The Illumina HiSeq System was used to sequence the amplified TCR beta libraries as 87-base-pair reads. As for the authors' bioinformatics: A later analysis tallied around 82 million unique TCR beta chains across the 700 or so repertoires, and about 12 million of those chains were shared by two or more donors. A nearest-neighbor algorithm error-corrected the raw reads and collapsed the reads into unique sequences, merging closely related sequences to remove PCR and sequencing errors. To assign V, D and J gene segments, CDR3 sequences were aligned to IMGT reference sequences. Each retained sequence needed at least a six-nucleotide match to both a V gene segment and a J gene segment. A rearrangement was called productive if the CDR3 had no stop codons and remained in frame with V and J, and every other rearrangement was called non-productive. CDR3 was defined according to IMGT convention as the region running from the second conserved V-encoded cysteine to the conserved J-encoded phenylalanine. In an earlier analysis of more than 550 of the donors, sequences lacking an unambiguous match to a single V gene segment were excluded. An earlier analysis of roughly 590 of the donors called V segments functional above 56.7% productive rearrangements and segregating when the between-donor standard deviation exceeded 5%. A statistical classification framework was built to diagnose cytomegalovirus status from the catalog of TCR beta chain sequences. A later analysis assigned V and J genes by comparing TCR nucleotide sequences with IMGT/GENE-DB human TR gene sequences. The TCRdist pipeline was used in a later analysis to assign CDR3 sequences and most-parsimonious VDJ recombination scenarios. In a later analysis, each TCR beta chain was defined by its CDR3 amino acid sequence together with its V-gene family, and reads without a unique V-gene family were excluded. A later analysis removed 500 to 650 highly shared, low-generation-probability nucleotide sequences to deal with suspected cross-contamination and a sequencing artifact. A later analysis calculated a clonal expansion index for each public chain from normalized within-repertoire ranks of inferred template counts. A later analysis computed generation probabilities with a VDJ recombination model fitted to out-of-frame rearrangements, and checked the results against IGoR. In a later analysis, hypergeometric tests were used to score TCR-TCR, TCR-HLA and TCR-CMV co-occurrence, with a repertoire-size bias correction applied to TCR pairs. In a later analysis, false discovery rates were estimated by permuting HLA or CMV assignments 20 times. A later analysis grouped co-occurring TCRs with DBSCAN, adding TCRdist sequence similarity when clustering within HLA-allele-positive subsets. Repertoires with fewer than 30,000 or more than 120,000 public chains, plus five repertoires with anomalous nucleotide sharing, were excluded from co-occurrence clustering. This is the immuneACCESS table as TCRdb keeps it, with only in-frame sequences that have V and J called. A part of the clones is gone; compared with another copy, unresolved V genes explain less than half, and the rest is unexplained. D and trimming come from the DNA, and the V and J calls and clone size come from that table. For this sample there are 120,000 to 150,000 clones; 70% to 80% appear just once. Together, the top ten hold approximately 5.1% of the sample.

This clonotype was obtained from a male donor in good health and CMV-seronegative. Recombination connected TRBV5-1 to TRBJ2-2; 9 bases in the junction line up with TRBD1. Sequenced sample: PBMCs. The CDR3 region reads CASSDRDRANTGELFF. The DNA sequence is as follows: TGCGCCAGCTCTGACCGGGACAGGGCGAACACCGGGGAGCTGTTTTTT.